The clone carrying this TCR beta chain was found a few times. This sample was included in a study of T-cell reconstitution after alpha-beta-depleted transplantation in children. The V and J ends lost 1 base and 4 bases respectively, with 17 bases between them. Germline lookup yields CDR1 MNHEY and CDR2 SVGAGI. The CDR3 runs 16 residues. Unique molecular identifiers were incorporated during preparation of the TCRbeta library. TCRdb re-called the PCR reads through MiXCR, storing one row per CDR3 protein. This sample has some 590,000 distinct CDR3 sequences; roughly 10% occur once, and the top ten carry less than 5%.

The clonotype comes from a human donor who donated a stem cell graft to a child with acute myeloid leukemia. V is TRBV6-5 and J is TRBJ2-7; D possibly matches TRBD1 or TRBD2 (7 bases each). The material was PBMCs from the stem cell graft donor, obtained from the stem cell graft. The CDR3 loop reads CASSYLGPQGGYEQYF. The CDR3 region has the DNA TGTGCCAGCAGTTACTTGGGCCCGCAGGGGGGGTACGAGCAGTACTTC.